One T cell receptor beta chain is described in this entry. These data come from a study of blood T cell repertoires in COVID-19. Looking at the study overall: Spain, Italy and the United States supplied samples that represented acute and convalescent COVID-19.

Sequenced by immunoSEQ multiplex PCR; TCRdb stores in-frame clones only, minus some. In the table there are about 300,000 clones, about 85% of which are singletons. The CDR3 consists of 17 residues. Germline CDR1 SGDLS, CDR2 YYNGEE. The germline V and J ends were trimmed by 3 bases and 4 bases, with 21 bases remaining between them. The genes are TRBV9 and TRBJ2-3; perhaps TRBD1 as D (5 bases). Sequencing input: peripheral blood. This receptor was obtained from a human donor in a cohort sampled during active COVID-19. CDR3 nucleotides: TGTGCCAGCAGCGCGAAACACCAGGGCCGTAGGGCAGATACGCAGTATTTT. Its protein is CASSAKHQGRRADTQYF.